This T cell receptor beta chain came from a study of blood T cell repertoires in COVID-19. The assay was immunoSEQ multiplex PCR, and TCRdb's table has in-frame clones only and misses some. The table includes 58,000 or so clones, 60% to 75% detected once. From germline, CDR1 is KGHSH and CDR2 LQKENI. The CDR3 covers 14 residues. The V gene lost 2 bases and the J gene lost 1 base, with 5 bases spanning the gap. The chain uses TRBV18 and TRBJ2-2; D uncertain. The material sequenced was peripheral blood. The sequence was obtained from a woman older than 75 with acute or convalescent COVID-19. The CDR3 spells CASSPNKNTGELFF. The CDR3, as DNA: TGTGCCAGCTCACCAAACAAGAACACCGGGGAGCTGTTTTTT.